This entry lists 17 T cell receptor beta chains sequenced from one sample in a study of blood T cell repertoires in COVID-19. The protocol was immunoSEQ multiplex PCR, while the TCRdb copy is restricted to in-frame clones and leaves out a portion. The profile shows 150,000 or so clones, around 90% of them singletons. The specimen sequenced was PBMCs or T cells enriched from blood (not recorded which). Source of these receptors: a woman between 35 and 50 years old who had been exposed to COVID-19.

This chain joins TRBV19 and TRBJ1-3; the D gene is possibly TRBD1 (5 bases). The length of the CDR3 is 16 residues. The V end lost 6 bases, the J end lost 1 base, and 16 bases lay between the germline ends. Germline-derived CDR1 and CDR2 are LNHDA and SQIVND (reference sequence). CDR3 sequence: CASSSYRSQSGNTIYF. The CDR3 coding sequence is TGTGCCAGTAGCTCTTACAGGTCTCAGTCTGGAAACACCATATATTTT.

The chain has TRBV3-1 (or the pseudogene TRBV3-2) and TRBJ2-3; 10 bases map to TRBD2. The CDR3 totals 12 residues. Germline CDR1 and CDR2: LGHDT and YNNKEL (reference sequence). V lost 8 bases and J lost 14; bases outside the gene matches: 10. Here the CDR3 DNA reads TGTGCCAGCGGCAGCGCGGGACTAGCGCTGTATTTT. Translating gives CASGSAGLALYF.

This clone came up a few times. CDR3 sequence reads: CASSTRQGGYSNQPQHF. CDR3 nucleotides: TGTGCCAGCAGTACTAGACAGGGGGGGTATAGCAATCAGCCCCAGCATTTT. The J gene is TRBJ1-5, the V gene TRBV28; 9 bases fit TRBD1. The germline CDR1 and CDR2 sequences are MDHEN and SYDVKM. V shed 5 bases, J shed 0 bases, and the junction held 8 bases outside the gene matches. CDR3 size: 17 residues.

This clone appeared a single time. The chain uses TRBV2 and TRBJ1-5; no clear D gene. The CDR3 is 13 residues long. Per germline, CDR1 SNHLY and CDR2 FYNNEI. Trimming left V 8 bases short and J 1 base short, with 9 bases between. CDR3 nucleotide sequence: TGTGCCAGCTTGAGGGCCAGCAATCAGCCCCAGCATTTT. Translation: CASLRASNQPQHF.

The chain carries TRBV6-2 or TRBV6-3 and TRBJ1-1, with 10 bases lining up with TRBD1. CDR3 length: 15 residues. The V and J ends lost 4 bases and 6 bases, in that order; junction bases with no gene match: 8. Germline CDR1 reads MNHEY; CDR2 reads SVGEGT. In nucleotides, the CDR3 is TGTGCCAGCAGTTCGGGAGGACAGGGGGTTCCTGAAGCTTTCTTT. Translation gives CASSSGGQGVPEAFF.

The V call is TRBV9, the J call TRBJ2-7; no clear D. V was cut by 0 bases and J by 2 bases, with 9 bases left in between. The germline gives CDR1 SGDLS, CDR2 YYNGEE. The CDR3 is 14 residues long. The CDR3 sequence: CASSVGWLAYEQYF. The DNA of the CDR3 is TGTGCCAGCAGCGTAGGCTGGTTAGCCTACGAGCAGTACTTC.

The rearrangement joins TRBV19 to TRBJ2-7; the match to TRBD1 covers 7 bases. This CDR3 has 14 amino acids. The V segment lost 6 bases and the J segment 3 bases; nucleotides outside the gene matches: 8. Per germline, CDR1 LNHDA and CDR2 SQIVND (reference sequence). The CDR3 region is CASSAARTGYEQYF. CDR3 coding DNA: TGTGCCAGTAGCGCGGCCCGGACAGGCTACGAGCAGTACTTC. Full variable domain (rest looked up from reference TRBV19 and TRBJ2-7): DGGITQSPKYLFRKEGQNVTLSCEQNLNHDAMYWYRQDPGQGLRLIYYSQIVNDFQKGDIAEGYSVSREKKESFPLTVTSAQKNPTAFYLCASSAARTGYEQYFGPGTRLTVT.

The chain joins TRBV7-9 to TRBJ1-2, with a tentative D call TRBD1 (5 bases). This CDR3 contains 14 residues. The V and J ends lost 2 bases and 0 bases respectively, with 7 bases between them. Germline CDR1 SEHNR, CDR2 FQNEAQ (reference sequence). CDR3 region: CASSLSQANYGYTF. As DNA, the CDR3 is TGTGCCAGCAGCTTATCACAGGCTAACTATGGCTACACCTTC.

In DNA form, the CDR3 reads TGTGCCACCAGCAGAGATGGACAGGGGAGTTCCTCCGGGGCCAACGTCCTGACTTTC. Protein: CATSRDGQGSSSGANVLTF. The chain uses TRBV15 and TRBJ2-6, with 9 bases that match TRBD1. The germline gives CDR1 LNHNV, CDR2 YYDKDF (reference sequence). After removal of 0 bases from V and 4 bases from J, the junction contained 10 bases not matched to a gene. The CDR3 has 19 amino acids. The variable domain in full, with the rest retrieved from reference TRBV15 and TRBJ2-6, is DAMVIQNPRYQVTQFGKPVTLSCSQTLNHNVMYWYQQKSSQAPKLLFHYYDKDFNNEADTPDNFQSRRPNTSFCFLDIRSPGLGDTAMYLCATSRDGQGSSSGANVLTFGAGSRLTVL.

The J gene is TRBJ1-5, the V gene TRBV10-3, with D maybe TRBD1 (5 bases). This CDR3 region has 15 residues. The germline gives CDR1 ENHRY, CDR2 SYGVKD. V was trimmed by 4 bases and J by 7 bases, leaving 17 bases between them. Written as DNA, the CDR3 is TGTGCCATCAGTGGGAACATGGGTCAGGGCCAGCCCCAGCATTTT. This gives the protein CAISGNMGQGQPQHF.

This CDR3 is CASSLEISGIAYGYTF. Written as DNA, the CDR3 is TGTGCCAGCAGCTTGGAGATTTCCGGGATTGCCTATGGCTACACCTTC. This chain joins TRBV5-5 and TRBJ1-2; D is uncertain. With 0 bases removed from V and 4 bases from J, the gap between germline ends came to 16 bases. Germline CDR1 and CDR2: SGHKS and YYEKEE (reference sequence). The length of the CDR3 is 16 residues.

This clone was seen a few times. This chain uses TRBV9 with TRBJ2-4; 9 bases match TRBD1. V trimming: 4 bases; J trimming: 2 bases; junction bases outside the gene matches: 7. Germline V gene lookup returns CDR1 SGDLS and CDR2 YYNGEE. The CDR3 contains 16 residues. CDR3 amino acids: CASSKGQGRTKNIQYF. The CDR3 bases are TGTGCCAGCAGCAAAGGACAGGGGCGGACCAAAAACATTCAGTACTTC.

The CDR3 region has the DNA TGTGCCAGCAGCTTAAGTTCTAGCGGATTAGGCGAGCAGTACTTC. Its translation is CASSLSSSGLGEQYF. V usage is TRBV7-2 and J usage is TRBJ2-7, with 7 bases that match TRBD2. CDR3 length: 15 residues. Germline CDR1 SGHTA, CDR2 FQGNSA. Trimming removed 2 bases from V and 6 bases from J; junction bases left unmatched: 10.

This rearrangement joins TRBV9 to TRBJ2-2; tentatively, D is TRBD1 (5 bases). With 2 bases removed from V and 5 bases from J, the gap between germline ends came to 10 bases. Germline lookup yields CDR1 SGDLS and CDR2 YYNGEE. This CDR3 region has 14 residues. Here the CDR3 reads CASSVLSGTGELFF. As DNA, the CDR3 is TGTGCCAGCAGCGTCCTTTCAGGGACCGGGGAGCTGTTTTTT.

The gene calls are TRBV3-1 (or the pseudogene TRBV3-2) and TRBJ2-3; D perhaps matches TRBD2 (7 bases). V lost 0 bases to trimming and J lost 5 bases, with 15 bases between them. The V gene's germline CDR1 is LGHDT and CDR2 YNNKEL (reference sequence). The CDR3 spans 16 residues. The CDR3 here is CASSQDLGGALDTQYF. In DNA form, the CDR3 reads TGTGCCAGCAGCCAAGATCTGGGGGGGGCCTTAGATACGCAGTATTTT.

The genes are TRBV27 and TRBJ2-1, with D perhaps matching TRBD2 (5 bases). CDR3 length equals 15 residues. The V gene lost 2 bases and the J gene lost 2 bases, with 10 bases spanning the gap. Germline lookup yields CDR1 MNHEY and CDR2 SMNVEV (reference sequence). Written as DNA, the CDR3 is TGTGCCAGCAGTTTAGGGAGTGGGGCCTACAATGAGCAGTTCTTC. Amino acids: CASSLGSGAYNEQFF.

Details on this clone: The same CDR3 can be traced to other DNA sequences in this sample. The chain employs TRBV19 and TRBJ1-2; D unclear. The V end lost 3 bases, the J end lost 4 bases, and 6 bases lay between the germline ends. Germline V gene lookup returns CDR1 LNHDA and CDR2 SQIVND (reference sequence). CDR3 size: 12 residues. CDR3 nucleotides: TGTGCCAGTAGTATGCGGTCCTATGGCTACACCTTC. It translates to CASSMRSYGYTF.